A single sample is the source of the 10 T cell receptor beta chains below, sequenced in a study of human T cells and chemical hapten exposure. Regarding time point: patch test 2, 6 weeks after DPC sensitization. Treatment specified: therapeutic diphenylcyclopropenone sensitization with weekly scalp DPC. TCRdb reprocessed the RACE reads via MiXCR and lists one record per CDR3 protein. The sample has some 82,000 distinct CDR3 sequences; 6.6% are singletons. This specimen was whole blood, taken in connection with sensitization to the hapten diphenylcyclopropenone (DPC). These receptors came from a woman in her 30s with alopecia areata. Some clones in this sample may be carry-over from other donors' samples.

Remarks on this clonotype: A single base separates this from a much larger clone, so it may be a read error. The gene calls are TRBV7-2 and TRBJ2-3, with 9 bases aligning to TRBD2. This CDR3 is built from 16 residues. Germline V gives CDR1 SGHTA, CDR2 FQGNSA. The CDR3 reads CANSLNPAGGSDTQYF. In nucleotides, the CDR3 is TGTGCCAACAGCTTAAACCCAGCGGGGGGTTCAGATACGCAGTATTTT.

This clonotype was seen ten or more times. The chain couples TRBV12-3 or TRBV12-4 to TRBJ2-3, with D tentatively TRBD1 or TRBD2 (6 bases each). Trimming removed 7 bases from V and 11 bases from J, with 28 bases in between. The CDR3 extends over 16 amino acids. CDR3 sequence reads: CASNRVTGAARDQQYF. CDR3 nucleotide sequence: TGTGCCAGCAATAGGGTGACGGGGGCAGCCCGCGATCAGCAGTATTTT.

This clonotype was counted at least ten times. V and J are TRBV5-1 and TRBJ2-1; D unclear. The CDR3 contains 16 residues. Germline CDR1 and CDR2: SGHRS and YFSETQ. V lost 1 base and J lost 8, with 19 bases in between. CDR3 residues: CASSLWGKVGNDEQFF. Here the CDR3 DNA reads TGCGCCAGCAGCTTGTGGGGAAAGGTCGGCAATGATGAGCAGTTCTTC.

Ten or more counts support this clonotype. This chain joins TRBV5-1 and TRBJ1-5, with 9 bases fitting TRBD1. The CDR3 runs to 14 residues. Per germline, CDR1 SGHRS and CDR2 YFSETQ. With V trimmed by 4 bases and J by 6 bases, 5 bases remained unmatched. CDR3 DNA: TGCGCCAGCAGCACGGGACAGGGCGGTCAGCCCCAGCATTTT. The encoded protein is CASSTGQGGQPQHF.

This clonotype is medium-sized in the sample. V and J are TRBV7-9 and TRBJ2-1; the D gene could be TRBD1 or TRBD2 (6 bases each). The length of the CDR3 is 14 residues. Trimming removed 5 bases at V and 9 bases at J, with 17 bases between. From germline, CDR1 is SEHNR and CDR2 FQNEAQ (reference sequence). CDR3 residues: CASSAHSGGGEQFF. In DNA form, the CDR3 reads TGTGCCAGCAGCGCACACTCTGGAGGGGGTGAGCAGTTCTTC. Full variable domain (missing parts from reference TRBV7-9 and TRBJ2-1): DTGVSQNPRHKITKRGQNVTFRCDPISEHNRLYWYRQTLGQGPEFLTYFQNEAQLEKSRLLSDRFSAERPKGSFSTLEIQRTEQGDSAMYLCASSAHSGGGEQFFGPGTRLTVL.

Many counts were recorded for this clonotype. The rearrangement links TRBV6-2 or TRBV6-3 to TRBJ1-5; a possible D gene is TRBD1 (6 bases). V lost 2 bases and J 0 bases, leaving 17 bases between the germline ends. The CDR3 has 18 amino acids. Germline V lookup: CDR1 MNHEY, CDR2 SVGEGT. The CDR3 bases are TGTGCCAGCAGTTACCATCGTGCGGCAGGGGATAGCAATCAGCCCCAGCATTTT. Protein sequence: CASSYHRAAGDSNQPQHF.

The chain couples TRBV20-1 to TRBJ1-3; the D is unclear. Trimming took 3 bases from V and 2 from J, leaving 11 bases between them. The CDR3 has 14 residues. Germline assignment: CDR1 DFQATT and CDR2 SNEGSKA (reference sequence). The CDR3 bases are TGCAGTGCTAGCATCGGGAGCCCTGGAAACACCATATATTTT. Translated: CSASIGSPGNTIYF.

This clonotype showed up many times. The chain carries TRBV30 and TRBJ2-1; 10 bases map to TRBD2. V was clipped by 2 bases and J by 15 bases; unmatched bases: 4. This CDR3 has 11 residues. CDR1 is GTSNPN and CDR2 is SVGIG in the germline V gene (reference sequence). DNA of the CDR3: TGTGCCTGGAGTACTAGCGGGGAGGGGTTCTTC. This codes for CAWSTSGEGFF.

This clonotype was seen more than once but under ten times. The V gene is TRBV6-6, the J gene TRBJ2-3, with 7 bases matching TRBD2. In germline, CDR1 is MNHNY, CDR2 SVGAGI (reference sequence). Trimming at V came to 0 bases and at J to 1 base, leaving 7 bases not matched to a gene. This CDR3 has 17 residues. CDR3 loop: CASSYSARRGGTDTQYF. The CDR3 coding sequence is TGTGCCAGCAGTTACTCGGCTCGACGGGGGGGCACAGATACGCAGTATTTT.

This clonotype was counted many times. The gene calls are TRBV25-1 and TRBJ2-7; D perhaps matches TRBD2 (5 bases). The CDR3 has 13 residues. Trimming removed 5 bases from V and 5 bases from J, with 13 bases in between. CDR1 is MGHDK and CDR2 is SYGVNS in the germline V gene. Here the CDR3 DNA reads TGTGCCAGCAGTTGGACTCAAGACCACGAGCAGTACTTC. This gives the protein CASSWTQDHEQYF.